Below, 8 T cell receptor beta chains from the same sample are listed, as sequenced in a study of blood T cell repertoires in COVID-19. The repertoire was sequenced with immunoSEQ multiplex PCR; TCRdb's copy has only in-frame clones and lacks some. The sample includes 200,000 to 250,000 clones, more than 80% seen only once; the top ten take about 7.8%. Sequencing was done on a sample of peripheral blood. These receptors all stem from an elderly woman with COVID-19, enrolled during active disease.

The V call is TRBV9, the J call TRBJ2-1, with TRBD2 identical over 14 bases. V lost 3 bases, J lost 3 bases, and 8 bases stayed unmatched. The CDR3 consists of 18 residues. Germline loops: CDR1 SGDLS, CDR2 YYNGEE. In DNA, the CDR3 is TGTGCCAGCAGCGGGGGGACTAGCGGGAGTTTAATCTACAATGAGCAGTTCTTC. Translated: CASSGGTSGSLIYNEQFF.

This chain joins TRBV28 and TRBJ1-2; possible D gene TRBD1, 5 bases. The CDR3 totals 12 residues. CDR1 is MDHEN and CDR2 is SYDVKM in the germline V gene. The V gene lost 8 bases and the J gene lost 4 bases, with 11 bases spanning the gap. The CDR3 loop reads CASDDRIYGYTF. CDR3 sequence (DNA): TGTGCCAGCGATGACAGAATCTATGGCTACACCTTC.

This clone was found once. The J gene is TRBJ1-1, the V gene TRBV6-5, with D possibly matching TRBD1 (6 bases). V dropped 6 bases and J dropped 3 bases, with 14 bases sitting between them. There are 14 residues in the CDR3. Germline CDR1 MNHEY, CDR2 SVGAGI. Written as DNA, the CDR3 is TGTGCCAGCAGAATAACAGGGCCTGACACTGAAGCTTTCTTT. It is translated as CASRITGPDTEAFF.

The chain joins TRBV7-3 to TRBJ2-3, with TRBD2 identical over 10 bases. The CDR3 covers 15 residues. Germline CDR1 is SGHTA and CDR2 is FQGTGA. With 3 bases clipped from V and 1 base from J, the junction kept 1 base outside the gene matches. CDR3 DNA sequence: TGTGCCAGCAGCTTCGGACTAGCGGGCACAGATACGCAGTATTTT. It translates to CASSFGLAGTDTQYF.

This rearrangement joins TRBV5-1 to TRBJ2-1; D might be TRBD2 (6 bases). V lost 7 bases, J lost 6 bases, and 20 bases lay in between. There are 15 residues in the CDR3. The germline gives CDR1 SGHRS, CDR2 YFSETQ. The CDR3 reads CASSEGQGTINEQFF. In DNA form, the CDR3 reads TGCGCCAGCTCGGAGGGTCAGGGAACCATCAATGAGCAGTTCTTC.

V usage is TRBV24-1 and J usage is TRBJ1-1; D ambiguous. CDR1 is KGHDR and CDR2 is SFDVKD in the germline V gene. V shed 2 bases and J shed 4 bases, with 10 bases lying between them. The CDR3 is made up of 14 amino acids. The CDR3 DNA reads TGTGCCACCAGTGATTCCCGTATCCCCACTGAAGCTTTCTTT. It translates to CATSDSRIPTEAFF.

The chain couples TRBV6-5 to TRBJ2-1; the match to TRBD2 covers 9 bases. This CDR3 spans 13 amino acids. The J segment lost 10 bases and the V segment lost 0 bases, leaving 1 base of the junction unmatched. Germline lookup yields CDR1 MNHEY and CDR2 SVGAGI. The DNA of the CDR3 is TGTGCCAGCAGTTACTCCGCGGGGGGGGAGCAGTTCTTC. Protein sequence: CASSYSAGGEQFF.

The V gene is TRBV5-1, the J gene TRBJ2-7; D may be TRBD2 (5 bases). The CDR3 runs 13 residues. The germline gives CDR1 SGHRS, CDR2 YFSETQ. Deletions cut 4 bases from V and 2 bases from J, with 10 bases between. CDR3 protein: CASSPRGAYEQYF. The CDR3 nucleotides are TGCGCCAGCAGCCCCCGGGGAGCCTACGAGCAGTACTTC.